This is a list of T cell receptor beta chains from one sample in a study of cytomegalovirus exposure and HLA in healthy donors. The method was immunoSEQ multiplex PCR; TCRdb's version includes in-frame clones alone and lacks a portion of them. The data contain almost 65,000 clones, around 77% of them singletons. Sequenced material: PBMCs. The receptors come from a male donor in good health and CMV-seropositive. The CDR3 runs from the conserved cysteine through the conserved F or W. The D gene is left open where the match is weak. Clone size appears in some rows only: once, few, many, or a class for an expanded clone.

CDR3 protein: CASSAGGSSYEQYF
CDR3 DNA: TGTGCCAGCAGCGCCGGCGGCAGCTCCTACGAGCAGTACTTC
D gene: NA
V gene: TRBV9
J gene: TRBJ2-7
clone size: NA

CDR3 protein: CASSAITTGGGELFF
CDR3 DNA: TGTGCCAGCAGCGCGATAACGACAGGAGGCGGGGAGCTGTTTTTT
D gene: NA
V gene: TRBV5-6
J gene: TRBJ2-2
clone size: once

CDR3 protein: CASSSRDRGQSSEAFF
CDR3 DNA: TGTGCCAGCAGCTCCCGGGACAGGGGGCAATCTTCTGAAGCTTTCTTT
D gene: TRBD1
V gene: TRBV7-6
J gene: TRBJ1-1
clone size: NA

CDR3 protein: CASSTQGVSNQPQHF
CDR3 DNA: TGTGCCAGCAGCACGCAGGGTGTGAGCAATCAGCCCCAGCATTTT
D gene: NA
V gene: TRBV7-2
J gene: TRBJ1-5
clone size: NA

CDR3 protein: CASSEARGYEQYF
CDR3 DNA: TGTGCCAGCAGTGAAGCTCGGGGGTACGAGCAGTACTTC
D gene: NA
V gene: TRBV6-1
J gene: TRBJ2-7
clone size: NA

CDR3 protein: CASSPESGQGLYEQFF
CDR3 DNA: TGCGCCAGCAGCCCCGAATCCGGACAGGGTTTATATGAGCAGTTCTTC
D gene: TRBD1
V gene: TRBV4-3
J gene: TRBJ2-1
clone size: NA

CDR3 protein: CASSVGTIGLETQYF
CDR3 DNA: TGTGCCAGCAGCGTAGGGACAATCGGGTTAGAGACCCAGTACTTC
D gene: NA
V gene: TRBV9
J gene: TRBJ2-5
clone size: NA

CDR3 protein: CASSTRQSADATNEKLFF
CDR3 DNA: TGTGCCAGCAGCACCAGACAGAGCGCGGACGCAACTAATGAAAAACTGTTTTTT
D gene: NA
V gene: TRBV5-8
J gene: TRBJ1-4
clone size: once

CDR3 protein: CASSQVQEMGNEQFF
CDR3 DNA: TGTGCCAGCAGCCAAGTACAGGAAATGGGCAATGAGCAGTTCTTC
D gene: NA
V gene: TRBV4-2
J gene: TRBJ2-1
clone size: NA

CDR3 protein: CASSSHSVYYGYTF
CDR3 DNA: TGTGCCAGTAGTTCCCATTCGGTCTACTATGGCTACACCTTC
D gene: NA
V gene: TRBV19
J gene: TRBJ1-2
clone size: NA

CDR3 protein: CATSRERGPRDGYTF
CDR3 DNA: TGTGCCACCAGCAGAGAGAGGGGGCCTAGGGATGGCTACACCTTC
D gene: TRBD1
V gene: TRBV15
J gene: TRBJ1-2
clone size: NA

CDR3 protein: CASSLSTVHNQPQHF
CDR3 DNA: TGTGCCAGCAGCTTGTCGACAGTGCACAATCAGCCCCAGCATTTT
D gene: NA
V gene: TRBV5-5
J gene: TRBJ1-5
clone size: NA

CDR3 protein: CASSLAGGRTGELFF
CDR3 DNA: TGTGCCAGCAGCTTAGCGGGGGGACGCACCGGGGAGCTGTTTTTT
D gene: NA
V gene: TRBV7-2
J gene: TRBJ2-2
clone size: NA

CDR3 protein: CASSQHRDREGDTQYF
CDR3 DNA: TGCGCCAGCAGCCAACACCGGGACAGGGAAGGGGATACGCAGTATTTT
D gene: TRBD1
V gene: TRBV5-1
J gene: TRBJ2-3
clone size: NA

CDR3 protein: CASSIRQGGSGEKLFF
CDR3 DNA: TGTGCCAGTAGTATTCGGCAGGGGGGCAGTGGTGAAAAACTGTTTTTT
D gene: TRBD1
V gene: TRBV19
J gene: TRBJ1-4
clone size: NA

CDR3 protein: CASSQGSRTGGTEAFF
CDR3 DNA: TGCGCCAGCAGCCAAGGGTCACGGACAGGGGGAACTGAAGCTTTCTTT
D gene: TRBD1
V gene: TRBV4-1
J gene: TRBJ1-1
clone size: NA

CDR3 protein: CASSLDGVYSSYNEQFF
CDR3 DNA: TGTGCCAGCAGCTTGGACGGGGTCTATAGCTCCTACAATGAGCAGTTCTTC
D gene: NA
V gene: TRBV5-6
J gene: TRBJ2-1
clone size: few

CDR3 protein: CASSGTEYRSGNTIYF
CDR3 DNA: TGTGCCAGCAGCGGTACGGAGTACCGCTCTGGAAACACCATATATTTT
D gene: NA
V gene: TRBV9
J gene: TRBJ1-3
clone size: NA

CDR3 protein: CASSSTRTADNYGYTF
CDR3 DNA: TGTGCCAGCAGCTCGACCCGGACAGCAGATAACTATGGCTACACCTTC
D gene: NA
V gene: TRBV5-8
J gene: TRBJ1-2
clone size: NA

CDR3 protein: CASSLVRGQNEKLFF
CDR3 DNA: TGTGCCAGCAGCTTAGTTAGGGGACAGAATGAAAAACTGTTTTTT
D gene: TRBD1
V gene: TRBV11-2
J gene: TRBJ1-4
clone size: NA

CDR3 protein: CASSAGNSQETQYF
CDR3 DNA: TGTGCCAGCAGCGCCGGGAACTCCCAAGAGACCCAGTACTTC
D gene: NA
V gene: TRBV9
J gene: TRBJ2-5
clone size: NA

CDR3 protein: CASSLGALGTDTQYF
CDR3 DNA: TGCGCCAGCAGCTTGGGGGCGCTCGGCACAGATACGCAGTATTTT
D gene: NA
V gene: TRBV5-1
J gene: TRBJ2-3
clone size: once

CDR3 protein: CASRLDRTYNEQFF
CDR3 DNA: TGTGCCAGCAGATTGGACAGAACCTACAATGAGCAGTTCTTC
D gene: NA
V gene: TRBV7-9
J gene: TRBJ2-1
clone size: NA

CDR3 protein: CASSYSTFGEQFF
CDR3 DNA: TGTGCCAGCAGTTACTCGACTTTCGGGGAGCAGTTCTTC
D gene: NA
V gene: TRBV6-5
J gene: TRBJ2-1
clone size: few

CDR3 protein: CASSAQEQTEAFF
CDR3 DNA: TGTGCCAGCAGCGCACAAGAACAGACTGAAGCTTTCTTT
D gene: NA
V gene: TRBV9
J gene: TRBJ1-1
clone size: NA

CDR3 protein: CASSPAGASTDTQYF
CDR3 DNA: TGTGCCAGCTCACCAGCGGGGGCTAGCACAGATACGCAGTATTTT
D gene: NA
V gene: TRBV18
J gene: TRBJ2-3
clone size: once

CDR3 protein: CASSFRRVSYEQYF
CDR3 DNA: TGTGCCAGCAGCTTCCGCAGGGTCTCCTACGAGCAGTACTTC
D gene: NA
V gene: TRBV5-8
J gene: TRBJ2-7
clone size: NA

CDR3 protein: CASSLSVLRNTEAFF
CDR3 DNA: TGTGCCAGCAGCTTATCTGTACTCCGGAACACTGAAGCTTTCTTT
D gene: NA
V gene: TRBV7-6
J gene: TRBJ1-1
clone size: NA

CDR3 protein: CASSPPTQGEAFF
CDR3 DNA: TGTGCCAGCTCACCACCGACGCAGGGAGAAGCTTTCTTT
D gene: NA
V gene: TRBV18
J gene: TRBJ1-1
clone size: NA

CDR3 protein: CATAGTGGQPQHF
CDR3 DNA: TGTGCGACCGCCGGGACAGGGGGTCAGCCCCAGCATTTT
D gene: TRBD1
V gene: TRBV19
J gene: TRBJ1-5
clone size: few

CDR3 protein: CASSSPSRGNTEAFF
CDR3 DNA: TGTGCCAGCAGCTCCCCCAGCAGGGGGAACACTGAAGCTTTCTTT
D gene: NA
V gene: TRBV7-9
J gene: TRBJ1-1
clone size: once

CDR3 protein: CASSYKGLGIYNEQFF
CDR3 DNA: TGTGCCAGCAGTTATAAGGGACTAGGGATTTACAATGAGCAGTTCTTC
D gene: TRBD2
V gene: TRBV6-9
J gene: TRBJ2-1
clone size: NA

CDR3 protein: CASSLAGQGLGNYGYTF
CDR3 DNA: TGTGCCAGCAGCTTAGCGGGGCAGGGGCTCGGTAACTATGGCTACACCTTC
D gene: NA
V gene: TRBV7-6
J gene: TRBJ1-2
clone size: NA

CDR3 protein: CASKGEGDSRSMNTEAFF
CDR3 DNA: TGTGCCAGCAAGGGTGAAGGGGACAGTCGATCTATGAACACTGAAGCTTTCTTT
D gene: TRBD1
V gene: TRBV9
J gene: TRBJ1-1
clone size: NA